This is a list of T cell receptor beta chains from one sample in a study of T cell repertoires in cytomegalovirus infection. Their antigens are not known. TCRdb itself ran the reads through MiXCR, one entry per CDR3 protein. This sample has around 140,000 distinct CDR3 sequences; about 31% occur once, and the top ten carry 45% to 55%. The source material was CD8+ T cells from cultured PBMCs, sampled from culture after CMV antigen stimulation. The receptors shown here come from a human donor in good health (CMV status not recorded). Some clones in this sample may be carry-over from other donors' samples. Both conserved end residues are part of each CDR3. Each record gives: V gene, clone size, J gene, D gene, CDR3 protein, CDR3 DNA. D genes are given only for firm matches. Clone size is not always given. Where it is, it says once, few, many or a class for expanded clones.

V: TRBV6-1; size: many; J: TRBJ2-7; D: .; CDR3: CASSDRPNYEQYF; DNA: TGTGCCAGCAGTGATAGACCGAACTACGAGCAGTACTTC
V: TRBV11-3; size: many; J: TRBJ1-1; D: .; CDR3: CASPGSLLNTEAFF; DNA: TGTGCCAGCCCAGGGTCGCTCCTGAACACTGAAGCTTTCTTT
V: TRBV4-1; size: many; J: TRBJ2-7; D: .; CDR3: CASSQAASPTYEQYF; DNA: TGCGCCAGCAGCCAAGCCGCCTCCCCGACCTACGAGCAGTACTTC
V: TRBV6-5; size: .; J: TRBJ2-1; D: .; CDR3: CASSYSFINEQFF; DNA: TGTGCCAGCAGTTACTCGTTCATCAATGAGCAGTTCTTC
V: TRBV20-1; size: once; J: TRBJ2-2; D: TRBD2; CDR3: CSARGPGLGRTWELFF; DNA: TGCAGTGCTAGAGGTCCGGGACTAGGGCGTACCTGGGAGCTGTTTTTT
V: TRBV27; size: .; J: TRBJ1-5; D: .; CDR3: CASSFVQGTQPQHF; DNA: TGTGCCAGCAGTTTCGTCCAGGGGACTCAGCCCCAGCATTTT
V: TRBV5-6; size: .; J: TRBJ2-5; D: .; CDR3: CASSLDVWTLGKETQYF; DNA: TGTGCCAGCAGCTTGGACGTTTGGACCCTGGGCAAAGAGACCCAGTACTTC
V: TRBV14; size: .; J: TRBJ2-1; D: .; CDR3: CASYRSPNEQFF; DNA: TGTGCCAGCTATAGGTCCCCCAATGAGCAGTTCTTC
V: TRBV27; size: few; J: TRBJ1-1; D: .; CDR3: CASSLGRVATEAFF; DNA: TGTGCCAGCAGTTTAGGTAGGGTGGCCACTGAAGCTTTCTTT
V: TRBV4-1; size: .; J: TRBJ2-7; D: TRBD2; CDR3: CASSYAGLAGTYEQYF; DNA: TGCGCCAGCAGCTACGCCGGACTAGCGGGGACCTACGAGCAGTACTTC
V: TRBV27; size: .; J: TRBJ2-1; D: TRBD2; CDR3: CASSWLAGGKNEQFF; DNA: TGTGCCAGCAGTTGGCTAGCGGGGGGGAAAAATGAGCAGTTCTTC
V: TRBV2; size: .; J: TRBJ1-2; D: .; CDR3: CASRPRVDYGYTF; DNA: TGTGCCAGCAGACCCAGGGTAGACTATGGCTACACCTTC
V: TRBV12-3/TRBV12-4; size: .; J: TRBJ2-1; D: .; CDR3: CASSLWGVSYNEQFF; DNA: TGTGCCAGCAGTTTATGGGGCGTCTCCTACAATGAGCAGTTCTTC
V: TRBV5-6; size: .; J: TRBJ1-3; D: .; CDR3: CASSLQPGAGNTIYF; DNA: TGTGCCAGCAGCTTGCAGCCAGGGGCTGGAAACACCATATATTTT
V: TRBV7-6; size: many; J: TRBJ2-2; D: TRBD1; CDR3: CASSLTGVTGELFF; DNA: TGTGCCAGCAGCTTGACAGGGGTCACCGGGGAGCTGTTTTTT
V: TRBV12-3/TRBV12-4; size: .; J: TRBJ1-5; D: .; CDR3: CASSSDSNQPQHF; DNA: TGTGCCAGCAGTTCGGATAGCAATCAGCCCCAGCATTTT
V: TRBV7-9; size: .; J: TRBJ2-7; D: .; CDR3: CASSPGTSVGNEQYF; DNA: TGTGCCAGCAGCCCGGGGACGTCGGTAGGGAACGAGCAGTACTTC
V: TRBV27; size: few; J: TRBJ1-1; D: .; CDR3: CASSPPWAIEAFF; DNA: TGTGCCAGCAGTCCCCCTTGGGCCATTGAAGCTTTCTTT
V: TRBV20-1; size: .; J: TRBJ2-1; D: TRBD2; CDR3: CSARDHATSGEYNEQFF; DNA: TGCAGTGCTAGAGATCACGCGACTAGCGGGGAATACAATGAGCAGTTCTTC
V: TRBV20-1; size: few; J: TRBJ2-3; D: .; CDR3: CSASGVTDTDTQYF; DNA: TGCAGTGCTAGCGGGGTGACTGACACAGATACGCAGTATTTT
V: TRBV19; size: .; J: TRBJ1-1; D: TRBD1; CDR3: CASSTQGVLTEAFF; DNA: TGTGCCAGTAGTACTCAGGGGGTTCTCACTGAAGCTTTCTTT
V: TRBV27; size: few; J: TRBJ1-2; D: TRBD1; CDR3: CASRLDRGHGYTF; DNA: TGTGCCAGCAGGTTGGACAGGGGGCATGGCTACACCTTC
V: TRBV4-1; size: .; J: TRBJ1-2; D: .; CDR3: CASSLGRGNAGYTF; DNA: TGCGCCAGCAGCCTCGGGCGGGGTAATGCTGGCTACACCTTC
V: TRBV5-4; size: .; J: TRBJ1-1; D: .; CDR3: CASSPGGRGEAFF; DNA: TGTGCCAGCAGCCCGGGAGGGAGAGGTGAAGCTTTCTTT
V: TRBV7-2; size: many; J: TRBJ2-7; D: .; CDR3: CASSLGQDSSYEQYF; DNA: TGTGCCAGCAGCTTAGGGCAGGATAGCTCCTACGAGCAGTACTTC
V: TRBV7-6; size: many; J: TRBJ2-3; D: TRBD1; CDR3: CASSLFGQGKDTQYF; DNA: TGTGCCAGCAGCTTATTTGGACAGGGTAAAGATACGCAGTATTTT
V: TRBV7-4; size: few; J: TRBJ2-7; D: TRBD1; CDR3: CASSLEGASEQYF; DNA: TGTGCCAGCAGCTTAGAGGGGGCGTCCGAGCAGTACTTC
V: TRBV6-5; size: .; J: TRBJ2-3; D: TRBD1; CDR3: CASSSGDSDTDTRYF; DNA: TGTGCCAGCAGTTCTGGGGACAGCGACACAGATACGCGGTATTTT